These 17 T cell receptor beta chains share one sample of origin, sequenced in a study of T-cell memory formation after mild COVID-19. TCRdb re-derived calls from the 5' RACE reads in MiXCR, one entry per CDR3 protein. The sample consists of approximately 400,000 distinct CDR3 sequences, more than 15% of them appearing once. Sequences were obtained from PBMCs or a T cell subset sorted from them (not recorded which). These receptors were obtained from a man younger than 35 who had mild COVID-19 (a few samples of this study predate the infection). Cell type and time point are not known.

This clonotype was counted once. As DNA, the CDR3 is TGTGCCAGCAGTGAAGCGTGGCGGGGGGCCCTAAATGAGCAGTTCTTC. Encoded protein: CASSEAWRGALNEQFF. The chain joins TRBV6-1 to TRBJ2-1; 8 nucleotides line up with TRBD2. Germline lookup yields CDR1 MNHNS and CDR2 SASEGT. Trimming took 0 bases from V and 7 from J; bases not matched to a gene: 8. The CDR3 is 16 amino acids.

This clonotype was recorded a few times. The J gene is TRBJ2-1, the V gene TRBV23-1; a weak D match, TRBD2 (6 bases). TRBV23-1 carries the ORF label, with uncertain function. The V end lost 6 bases, the J end lost 1 base, and 19 bases lay between the germline ends. The CDR3 totals 17 residues. CDR3 loop: CASRQLRKGRSYNEQFF. The CDR3 nucleotides read TGCGCCAGCAGACAGCTGCGGAAGGGGAGGTCCTACAATGAGCAGTTCTTC.

This clonotype was counted a few times. The V call is TRBV20-1, the J call TRBJ2-7; D may correspond to TRBD1 or TRBD2 (6 bases each). In germline, CDR1 is DFQATT, CDR2 SNEGSKA (reference sequence). The CDR3 contains 12 residues. The V end lost 7 bases, the J end lost 3 bases, and 13 bases lay between the germline ends. The DNA of the CDR3 is TGCAGTGTAGAAGGGGGGAGCTACGAGCAGTACTTC. It yields the protein CSVEGGSYEQYF.

This clonotype showed up just a few times. The V call is TRBV28, the J call TRBJ2-7, with D hard to call. This CDR3 spans 11 amino acids. CDR1 is MDHEN and CDR2 is SYDVKM in the germline V gene. The CDR3 DNA reads TGTGCGACCCTGAGCTCCTACGAGCAGTACTTC. The encoded protein is CATLSSYEQYF.

This clonotype was counted a few times. This sequence joins TRBV4-3 and TRBJ1-6; the D gene is possibly TRBD1 (5 bases). V was clipped by 0 bases and J by 0 bases, with 18 bases between them. The CDR3 has 20 amino acids. Germline CDR1 and CDR2: LGHNA and YSLEER. The CDR3 sequence: CASSQETPGIGSSYNSPLHF. DNA of the CDR3: TGCGCCAGCAGCCAAGAAACACCAGGGATAGGGAGCTCCTATAATTCACCCCTCCACTTT.

The chain joins TRBV20-1 to TRBJ2-7; 7 nucleotides agree with TRBD1. Trimming removed 3 bases from V and 0 bases from J; junction bases left unmatched: 5. CDR1 and CDR2 (germline): DFQATT, SNEGSKA (reference sequence). There are 14 residues in the CDR3. In DNA, the CDR3 is TGCAGTGCTAGTAGTGGGGACAGCTCCTACGAGCAGTACTTC. Translated, it gives CSASSGDSSYEQYF.

This clonotype was found a few times. The V call is TRBV10-3, the J call TRBJ1-5, with no clear D. CDR3 length: 13 residues. Germline loops: CDR1 ENHRY, CDR2 SYGVKD. V was shortened by 4 bases and J by 6 bases, with 10 bases between the two germline ends. The CDR3 nucleotides are TGTGCCATCAGTGGAGCCGGGCCTCAGCCCCAGCATTTT. Its translation: CAISGAGPQPQHF.

This chain connects TRBV12-3 or TRBV12-4 to TRBJ1-2; a weak D match, TRBD1 (5 bases). This CDR3 region has 13 residues. V shed 7 bases and J shed 8 bases, with 17 bases lying between them. The CDR3 sequence: CASTWGTMLGYTF. DNA of the CDR3: TGTGCCAGCACCTGGGGGACTATGCTGGGCTACACCTTC.

Of note for this clonotype: A much bigger clone sits one base away, suggesting this may be a read error. This chain links TRBV11-1 with TRBJ2-1; no clear D gene. V lost 4 bases, J lost 10 bases, and 8 bases lay in between. CDR3 length equals 11 residues. CDR1 is SGHAT and CDR2 is FQDESV in the germline V gene (reference sequence). The CDR3, as DNA: TGTGCCAGCAGCTCACTGCGCGAGCAGTTCTTC. Its translation: CASSSLREQFF.

This clonotype was seen a handful of times. The chain links TRBV11-2 to TRBJ1-5; 8 bases agree with TRBD1. J gave up 5 bases and V 1 base, and 1 base lay outside the gene matches. The germline gives CDR1 SGHAT, CDR2 FQNNGV. The length of the CDR3 is 14 residues. CDR3 in DNA: TGTGCCAGCAGCTTAGGGACAGGGTATCAGCCCCAGCATTTT. Translation gives CASSLGTGYQPQHF.

This clonotype was recorded many times. The V call is TRBV7-2, the J call TRBJ1-4, with 8 positions matching TRBD1. Unmatched junction bases numbered 6, after V lost 6 bases and J lost 3 bases. Germline V gene sequence: CDR1 SGHTA, CDR2 FQGNSA. The CDR3 is 15 residues long. CDR3 residues: CASRRQGWANEKLFF. The CDR3 DNA reads as TGTGCCAGCAGAAGACAGGGGTGGGCTAATGAAAAACTGTTTTTT.

This chain links TRBV29-1 with TRBJ1-1, with no clear D. Deletions cut 4 bases from V and 1 base from J, with 7 bases between. Germline lookup yields CDR1 SQVTM and CDR2 ANQGSEA. This CDR3 has 12 amino acids. The CDR3 sequence: CSVVEKNTEAFF. The DNA for the CDR3 is TGCAGCGTTGTTGAGAAGAACACTGAAGCTTTCTTT.

The table lists this clonotype with a few counts. The V call is TRBV6-2 or TRBV6-3, the J call TRBJ2-1, with 10 nucleotides matching TRBD2. The CDR3 is made up of 18 amino acids. J lost 5 bases, V lost 7 bases, and 17 bases had no gene match. Germline CDR1 is MNHEY and CDR2 is SVGEGT. As DNA, the CDR3 is TGTGCCAGCAAGCGGCGACCAGCGGGGGGGCCCACCAACAATGAGCAGTTCTTC. Translating it yields CASKRRPAGGPTNNEQFF.

The table lists this clonotype with a few counts. J is TRBJ2-3 and V is TRBV7-9; 14 nucleotides agree with TRBD2. From germline, CDR1 is SEHNR and CDR2 FQNEAQ (reference sequence). After removal of 5 bases from V and 0 bases from J, the junction contained 7 bases not matched to a gene. The CDR3 consists of 18 residues. The CDR3: CASSLGTSGGPSTDTQYF. The CDR3 bases are TGTGCCAGCAGCCTTGGGACTAGCGGGGGCCCCAGCACAGATACGCAGTATTTT.

This clonotype was counted only a few times. This sequence joins TRBV5-4 and TRBJ2-1; D not resolved. The CDR3 is 13 residues long. Between the trimmed V and J ends, which lost 2 bases and 8 bases, there was a span of 11 bases. Germline-derived CDR1 and CDR2 are SGHNT and YYREEE (reference sequence). The chain's CDR3 is CASSFGLTDEQFF. The DNA for the CDR3 is TGTGCCAGCAGCTTCGGGCTTACCGATGAGCAGTTCTTC.

The chain combines TRBV7-2 with TRBJ2-7; 11 nucleotides agree with TRBD2. The CDR3 contains 15 residues. Per the germline V gene, CDR1 is SGHTA and CDR2 is FQGNSA. V shed 5 bases, J shed 4 bases, and the junction held 7 bases outside the gene matches. The CDR3 loop reads CASSVLAGGDYEQYV. The CDR3 DNA reads as TGTGCCAGCAGCGTTCTAGCGGGGGGAGATTACGAGCAGTACGTC.

This clonotype was counted only a few times. The V gene is TRBV5-1, the J gene TRBJ1-6; D gene ambiguous. Germline V gene data show CDR1 as SGHRS and CDR2 as YFSETQ. The CDR3 contains 13 residues. V lost 4 bases, J lost 8 bases, and 10 bases lay in between. CDR3 in DNA: TGCGCCAGCAGCGCCGACCTTCATTCACCCCTCCACTTT. This sequence encodes CASSADLHSPLHF.